The following is a TCR beta chain sequence with its context. What it binds is not known. The authors ran a second PCR of 7 to 11 cycles using a sample-barcoded 5' primer and a J-beta primer mix. In TCRdb, the 5' RACE reads were re-called with MiXCR into one record per CDR3 protein. The repertoire consists of about 640,000 distinct CDR3 sequences, with 58% occurring once and the leading ten covering about two fifths. This sample is drawn from a study of blood T cells in healthy people across ages. Whole-study findings and limits: There was no known CMV status for donors, so expanded clonotype changes were possibly confounded.

Germline V gives CDR1 DFQATT, CDR2 SNEGSKA (reference sequence). V was cut by 5 bases and J by 4 bases, with 18 bases left in between. The CDR3 extends over 15 amino acids. This sequence was found in a man in his sixties in good health. The chain is built from TRBV20-1 and TRBJ1-5, with a possible D match to TRBD1 (5 bases). The sequencing sample was made of blood. This CDR3 is CSASQNRDGNQPQHF. CDR3 bases: TGCAGTGCTTCTCAAAACCGGGACGGAAATCAGCCCCAGCATTTT.